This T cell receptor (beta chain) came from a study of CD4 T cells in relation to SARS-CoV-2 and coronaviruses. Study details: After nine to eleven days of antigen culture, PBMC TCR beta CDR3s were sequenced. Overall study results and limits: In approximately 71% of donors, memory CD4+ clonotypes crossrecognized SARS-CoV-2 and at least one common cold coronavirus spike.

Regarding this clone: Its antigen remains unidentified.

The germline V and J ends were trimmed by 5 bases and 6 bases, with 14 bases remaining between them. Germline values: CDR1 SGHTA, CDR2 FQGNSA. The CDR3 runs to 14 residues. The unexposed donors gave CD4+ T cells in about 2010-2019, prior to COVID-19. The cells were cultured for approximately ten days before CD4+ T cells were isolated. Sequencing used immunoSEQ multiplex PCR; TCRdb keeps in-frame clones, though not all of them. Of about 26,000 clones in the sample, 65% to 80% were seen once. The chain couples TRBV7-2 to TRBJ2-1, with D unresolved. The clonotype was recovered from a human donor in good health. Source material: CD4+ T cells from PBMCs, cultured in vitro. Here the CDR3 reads CASSPWQYGNEQFF. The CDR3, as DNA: TGTGCCAGCAGCCCCTGGCAGTACGGCAATGAGCAGTTCTTC.